This is a list of T cell receptor beta chains from one sample in a study of T-cell reconstitution after alpha-beta-depleted transplantation in children. MiXCR, run by TCRdb on the PCR reads, gives a single entry per CDR3 protein. The top ten hold about 28% of the sample, which has about a million distinct CDR3 sequences, 25% to 30% seen once. This sample comprised PBMCs, mostly from graft donor cells, obtained 360 days after TCRalphabeta/CD19-depleted stem cell transplant. These receptors were obtained from a boy in the first two years of life who had a stem cell transplant for SCID, so the T cells may come from the graft donor. The CDR3 runs from the conserved cysteine through the conserved F or W. Each record gives: D gene, J gene, V gene, clone size, CDR3 DNA, CDR3 protein. The D gene is left open where the match is weak. Size is stated for part of the rows, as once, few or many counts, or as a class when the clone is expanded.

>TRBD1|TRBJ2-1|TRBV4-2|.
TGTGCCAGCAGCCAGAGCGCTCGGGACAGGCGATACAATGAGCAGTTCTTC
CASSQSARDRRYNEQFF
>TRBD2|TRBJ2-5|TRBV12-3/TRBV12-4|few
TGTGCCAGCAGCCCAAGGACATACGGGGGGTGGACCCAGTACTTC
CASSPRTYGGWTQYF
>TRBD1|TRBJ1-5|TRBV30|.
TGTGCCTGGAGTGTAAGCCCGACAGGGGCAAATCAGCCCCAGCATTTT
CAWSVSPTGANQPQHF
>.|TRBJ2-1|TRBV12-3/TRBV12-4|.
TGTGCCAGCAGTATATTGAGGACTTATGAGCAGTTCTTC
CASSILRTYEQFF
>.|TRBJ2-7|TRBV5-1|few
TGCGCCAGCAGCCCCCCTTTAGGCAGGACCACCTACGAGCAGTACTTC
CASSPPLGRTTYEQYF
>.|TRBJ2-3|TRBV4-1|.
TGCGCCAGCAGCCAAGAAGGATCCTGGGACGTCGCAGATACGCAGTATTTT
CASSQEGSWDVADTQYF
>.|TRBJ2-7|TRBV5-1|many
TGCGCCAGCAGCTCTGGATCGGGAGAGCAGTACTTC
CASSSGSGEQYF
>.|TRBJ2-3|TRBV7-9|many
TGTGCCAGCAGCTCCCCCGGGCGGGATACGCAGTATTTT
CASSSPGRDTQYF
>.|TRBJ1-1|TRBV7-2|.
TGTGCCAGCAGCTTAGAAGGGACGCCGGGGACTGAAGCTTTCTTT
CASSLEGTPGTEAFF
>TRBD1|TRBJ1-5|TRBV20-1|few
TGCAGTGCTAGAGATTGGCGGGACAGGGACCAGCCCCAGCATTTT
CSARDWRDRDQPQHF
>TRBD2|TRBJ2-3|TRBV12-3/TRBV12-4|.
TGTGCCAGCAGTCCTCGACTAGCGGGGGGGAGAGATACGCAGTATTTT
CASSPRLAGGRDTQYF
>.|TRBJ1-1|TRBV20-1|.
TGCAGTGCCCCAGAACAGGCTGAAGCTTTCTTT
CSAPEQAEAFF
>.|TRBJ2-3|TRBV12-3/TRBV12-4|few
TGTGCCAGCAGTTGGGGATCTAGCGTGCCCACAGATACGCAGTATTTT
CASSWGSSVPTDTQYF
>TRBD1|TRBJ2-2|TRBV4-3|.
TGCGCCAGCAGCCAAGATGGGGGTGGGACAGGGTTGTACATCGGGGAGCTGTTTTTT
CASSQDGGGTGLYIGELFF
>.|TRBJ1-3|TRBV12-3/TRBV12-4|few
TGTGCCAGCAGTCCCACCCCGGGGTCGGGGGTATATTTT
CASSPTPGSGVYF
>.|TRBJ2-5|TRBV6-5|many
TGTGCCAGCAGTTACTCGGGGGGGACCCAGTACTTC
CASSYSGGTQYF